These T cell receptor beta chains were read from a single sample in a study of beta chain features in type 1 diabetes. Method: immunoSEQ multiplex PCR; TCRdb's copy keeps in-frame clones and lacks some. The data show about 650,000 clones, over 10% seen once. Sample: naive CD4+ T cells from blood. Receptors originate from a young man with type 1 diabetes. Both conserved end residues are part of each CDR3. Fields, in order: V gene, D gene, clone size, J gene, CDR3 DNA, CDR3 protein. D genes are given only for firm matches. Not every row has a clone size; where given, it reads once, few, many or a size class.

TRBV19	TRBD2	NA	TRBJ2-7	TGTGCCAGTAGTATTCTGACTAGCGGGGAAAAAACCTACGAGCAGTACTTC	CASSILTSGEKTYEQYF
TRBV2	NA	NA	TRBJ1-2	TGTGCCAGCCATAGACAGGATAACTATGGCTACACCTTC	CASHRQDNYGYTF
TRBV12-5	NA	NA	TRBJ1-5	TGTGCTAGTGGTTATAGCAATCAGCCCCAGCATTTT	CASGYSNQPQHF
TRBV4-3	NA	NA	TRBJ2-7	TGCGCCAGCAGCTCTCGCAGGGGCTACGAGCAGTACTTC	CASSSRRGYEQYF
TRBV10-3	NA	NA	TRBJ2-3	TGTGCCATCAGTGAACCAAGCACAGATACGCAGTATTTT	CAISEPSTDTQYF
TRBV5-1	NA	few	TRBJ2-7	TGCGCCAGCAGCTTCTTGGAAGGCTACGAGCAGTACTTC	CASSFLEGYEQYF
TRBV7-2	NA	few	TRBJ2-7	TGTGCCAGCAGCCGTCGCGCCGGCTACGAGCAGTACTTC	CASSRRAGYEQYF
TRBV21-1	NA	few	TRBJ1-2	TGTGCCAGCAGCAAGGTTGGGGGACAGGCCATTTATGGCTACACCTTC	CASSKVGGQAIYGYTF
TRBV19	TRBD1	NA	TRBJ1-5	TGTGCCAGTAGTGCCAACAGGGGGCTAGATCAGCCCCAGCATTTT	CASSANRGLDQPQHF
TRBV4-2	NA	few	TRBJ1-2	TGTGCCAGCAGCCCCCCAGGGGCTAACTATGGCTACACCTTC	CASSPPGANYGYTF
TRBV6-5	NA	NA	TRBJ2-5	TGTGCCAGCAGTTACTCGGTTGGGTTGGGGGAGACCCAGTACTTC	CASSYSVGLGETQYF
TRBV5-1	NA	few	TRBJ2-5	TGCGCCAGCAGCTTGTCGACAGGCCGGTGGCAAGAGACCCAGTACTTC	CASSLSTGRWQETQYF
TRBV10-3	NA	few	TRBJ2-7	TGTGCCATCAGTGAGATACCGGGAGAGAATGCTGTAGAGCAGTACTTC	CAISEIPGENAVEQYF
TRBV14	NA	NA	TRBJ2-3	TGTGCCAGCAGCCCCCAGGACAGATTCACAGATACGCAGTATTTT	CASSPQDRFTDTQYF
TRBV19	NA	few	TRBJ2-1	TGTGCCAGTAGTATCGGTGGGGGGGCCGGGATCGACAATGAGCAGTTCTTC	CASSIGGGAGIDNEQFF
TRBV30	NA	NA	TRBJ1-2	TGTGCCTGGAGTGGCTGGACAGATGGCTACACCTTC	CAWSGWTDGYTF
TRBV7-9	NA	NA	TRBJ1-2	TGCGCCAGCAGCCAAGATATCCCCTATGGCTACACCTTC	CASSQDIPYGYTF
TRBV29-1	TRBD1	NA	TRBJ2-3	TGCAGCGTGGGCCAGACAGGGGCTGGCACAGATACGCAGTATTTT	CSVGQTGAGTDTQYF
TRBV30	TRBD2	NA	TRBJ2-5	TGTGCCAGCATGCCGGGACTACTACAAGAGACCCAGTACTTC	CASMPGLLQETQYF
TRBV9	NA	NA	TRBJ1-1	TGTGCCAGCAGCACTCAAGCGGACACTGAAGCTTTCTTT	CASSTQADTEAFF